These T cell receptor beta chains were read from a single sample in a study of blood T cell repertoires in COVID-19. Repertoires were generated with immunoSEQ multiplex PCR, while TCRdb's copy carries only in-frame clones and drops some. The table records about 200,000 clones, more than 75% of them present only once. Sequenced: peripheral blood. Receptors originate from a man aged 35-49 years with active or convalescent COVID-19. Each CDR3 is given with its conserved first and last residue. The D gene is left open where the match is weak. Only part of the rows carry a size: once, few, many, or a class if the clone is expanded.

CDR3,DNA,J,size,D,V
CASSLFEGRHYGYTF,TGTGCCAGCAGCTTGTTCGAGGGAAGGCACTATGGCTACACCTTC,TRBJ1-2,.,.,TRBV5-6
CASSEDRPPRAFF,TGTGCCAGCAGTGAAGACCGCCCCCCCAGGGCTTTCTTT,TRBJ1-1,once,.,TRBV2
CASSQLPGGRETQYF,TGCGCCAGCAGCCAGCTACCAGGGGGCCGAGAGACCCAGTACTTC,TRBJ2-5,.,TRBD1,TRBV4-3
CASSESSRSEAFF,TGTGCCAGCAGTGAATCTTCGAGGAGTGAAGCTTTCTTT,TRBJ1-1,.,.,TRBV6-1
CASSAQPRGAGSTNEKLFF,TGTGCCAGCAGCGCCCAACCCCGGGGGGCGGGTAGCACTAATGAAAAACTGTTTTTT,TRBJ1-4,.,.,TRBV9
CASSLGPSGGTPYKQYF,TGTGCCAGCAGCTTAGGGCCTAGCGGGGGGACCCCGTATAAACAGTACTTC,TRBJ2-5,.,TRBD2,TRBV7-2
CASSVAERGLGTEAFF,TGTGCCAGCAGCGTAGCCGAGCGGGGATTAGGCACTGAAGCTTTCTTT,TRBJ1-1,few,.,TRBV9
CASSARPGTANSPLHF,TGTGCCAGCAGTGCACGGCCCGGGACAGCCAATTCACCCCTCCACTTT,TRBJ1-6,few,TRBD1,TRBV27
CASSIRDRVVQETQYF,TGTGCCAGTAGTATCCGGGACAGGGTCGTACAAGAGACCCAGTACTTC,TRBJ2-5,.,TRBD1,TRBV19
CASSLGTSGKADTQYF,TGCGCCAGCAGCTTAGGGACCAGCGGGAAGGCAGATACGCAGTATTTT,TRBJ2-3,.,TRBD2,TRBV5-1
CASSLSGTSNEQFF,TGTGCCAGCAGCTTATCGGGGACTAGCAATGAGCAGTTCTTC,TRBJ2-1,.,TRBD2,TRBV7-6
CASGGTSNVLTF,TGTGCCAGCGGAGGTACCTCCAACGTCCTGACTTTC,TRBJ2-6,.,.,TRBV2
CASSYSTKTLSTDTQYF,TGTGCCAGCAGTTACTCGACAAAGACGCTTAGCACAGATACGCAGTATTTT,TRBJ2-3,once,.,TRBV6-2/TRBV6-3
CSVGDTDTQYF,TGCAGCGTCGGGGACACAGATACGCAGTATTTT,TRBJ2-3,.,.,TRBV29-1
CASGGQNYVEQYF,TGCGCCAGCGGAGGACAGAATTATGTAGAGCAGTACTTC,TRBJ2-7,.,.,TRBV10-2
CASSLNAGGYGYTF,TGTGCCAGCAGTTTAAACGCGGGCGGCTATGGCTACACCTTC,TRBJ1-2,.,.,TRBV27
CASSPGQGRTNEKLFF,TGTGCCAGCAGTCCGGGACAGGGACGCACTAATGAAAAACTGTTTTTT,TRBJ1-4,.,TRBD1,TRBV25-1
CASSPRDSSYEQYF,TGTGCCAGCAGCCCCAGGGACAGCTCCTACGAGCAGTACTTC,TRBJ2-7,once,TRBD1,TRBV11-2
CASREDTGELFF,TGTGCCAGCAGGGAGGACACCGGGGAGCTGTTTTTT,TRBJ2-2,.,.,TRBV2